A selection of T cell receptor beta chains follows, all from one sample in a study of T cell repertoires in aging, cancer and after chemotherapy. TCRdb recomputed calls from the multiplex PCR reads with MiXCR, one row per CDR3 protein. The sample has over 1,500 distinct CDR3 sequences, around 60% seen once; the top ten hold roughly 6%. Sequenced: blood. These receptors all stem from a human donor with a solid tumor. Each CDR3 is given with its conserved first and last residue. A D gene is named only where the DNA matches it firmly. Clone size appears in some rows only: once, few, many, or a class for an expanded clone.

V gene	D gene	clone size	J gene	CDR3 DNA	CDR3 protein
TRBV20-1	-	-	TRBJ2-7	TGCAGTGCTAGTCGGGCCCAAGCCAACTACGAGCAGTACTTC	CSASRAQANYEQYF
TRBV7-9	TRBD1	-	TRBJ1-3	TGTGCCAGCACCTGGGACAGCTTATTCTCTGGAAACACCATATATTTT	CASTWDSLFSGNTIYF
TRBV20-1	-	-	TRBJ1-6	TGCAGTGCTAGTTCAGGGACGAATTCACCCCTCCACTTT	CSASSGTNSPLHF
TRBV19	TRBD1	-	TRBJ2-1	TGTGCCAGTAGTATAGTCCCGGGACAGGGTTTAGACAATGAGCAGTTCTTC	CASSIVPGQGLDNEQFF
TRBV7-2	-	-	TRBJ1-1	TGTGCCAGCAGCAAAGGGAGGGGATTGGTCGATTCTCCGAACACTGAAGCTTTCTTT	CASSKGRGLVDSPNTEAFF
TRBV7-2	TRBD2	-	TRBJ2-7	TGTGCCAGCAGCGAGGGACTAGCGGGCCACACCTACGAGCAGTACTTC	CASSEGLAGHTYEQYF
TRBV6-5	-	-	TRBJ2-3	TGTGCCAGCAGTTACTCGGGTTCCAAGACAGATACGCAGTATTTT	CASSYSGSKTDTQYF
TRBV7-9	-	-	TRBJ2-2	TGTGCCAGCAGCTTTTCAGGGGCTTACACCGGGGAGCTGTTTTTT	CASSFSGAYTGELFF
TRBV6-1	TRBD2	-	TRBJ2-7	TGTGCTTTTGGGGGGGGAGGGGAGCAGTACTTC	CAFGGGGEQYF
TRBV10-3	TRBD2	few	TRBJ2-7	TGTGCCATCAGTGATCCGGGAGGCTACGAGCAGTACTTC	CAISDPGGYEQYF
TRBV20-1	TRBD2	-	TRBJ2-1	TGCAGTGCCCCAAGCAGCGGGAGGGATGAGCAGTTCTTC	CSAPSSGRDEQFF
TRBV20-1	TRBD2	few	TRBJ2-7	TGCAGTGCTACCGGGACTAGAGTCCTAGAATCAAACGAGCAGTACTTC	CSATGTRVLESNEQYF
TRBV7-9	-	-	TRBJ2-7	TGTGCCAGCAGCTCATCAGGTGGGGGCGGCGAGCAGTACTTC	CASSSSGGGGEQYF